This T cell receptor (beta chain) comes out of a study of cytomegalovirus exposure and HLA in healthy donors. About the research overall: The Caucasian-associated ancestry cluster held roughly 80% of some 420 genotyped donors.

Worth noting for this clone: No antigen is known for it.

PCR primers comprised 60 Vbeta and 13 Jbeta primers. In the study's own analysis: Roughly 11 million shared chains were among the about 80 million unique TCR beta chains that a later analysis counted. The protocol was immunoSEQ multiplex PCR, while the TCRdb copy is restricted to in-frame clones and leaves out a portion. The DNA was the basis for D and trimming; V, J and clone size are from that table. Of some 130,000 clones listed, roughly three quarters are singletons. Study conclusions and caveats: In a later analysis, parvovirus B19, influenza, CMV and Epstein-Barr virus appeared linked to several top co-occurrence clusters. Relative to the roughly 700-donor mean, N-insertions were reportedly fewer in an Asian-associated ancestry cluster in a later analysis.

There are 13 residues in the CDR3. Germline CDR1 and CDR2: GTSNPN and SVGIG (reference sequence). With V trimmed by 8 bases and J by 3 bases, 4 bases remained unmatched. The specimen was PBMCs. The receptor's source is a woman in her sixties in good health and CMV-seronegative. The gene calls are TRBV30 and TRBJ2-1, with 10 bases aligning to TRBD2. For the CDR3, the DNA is TGTGCCGCCTCTAGCGGGAGCTACAATGAGCAGTTCTTC. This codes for CAASSGSYNEQFF.